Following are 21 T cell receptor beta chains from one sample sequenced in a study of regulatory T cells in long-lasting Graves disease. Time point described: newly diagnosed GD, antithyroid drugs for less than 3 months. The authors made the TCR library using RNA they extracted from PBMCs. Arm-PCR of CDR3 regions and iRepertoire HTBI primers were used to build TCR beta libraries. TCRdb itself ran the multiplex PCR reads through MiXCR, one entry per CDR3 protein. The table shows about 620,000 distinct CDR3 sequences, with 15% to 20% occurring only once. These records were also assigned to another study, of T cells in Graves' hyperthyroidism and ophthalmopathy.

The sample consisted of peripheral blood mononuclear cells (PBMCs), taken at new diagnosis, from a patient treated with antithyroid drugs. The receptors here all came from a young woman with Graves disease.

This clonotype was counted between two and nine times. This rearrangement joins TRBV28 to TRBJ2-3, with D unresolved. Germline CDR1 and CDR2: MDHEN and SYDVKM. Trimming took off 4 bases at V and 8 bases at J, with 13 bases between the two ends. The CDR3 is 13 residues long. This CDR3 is CASSSPLEPTQYF. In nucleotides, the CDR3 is TGTGCCAGCAGTTCCCCACTCGAGCCTACGCAGTATTTT.

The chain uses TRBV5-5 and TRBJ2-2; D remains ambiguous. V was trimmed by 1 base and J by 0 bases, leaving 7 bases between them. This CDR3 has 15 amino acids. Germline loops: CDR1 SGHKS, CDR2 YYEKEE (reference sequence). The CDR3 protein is CASSLNRPNTGELFF. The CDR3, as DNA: TGTGCCAGCAGCTTGAACAGACCGAACACCGGGGAGCTGTTTTTT.

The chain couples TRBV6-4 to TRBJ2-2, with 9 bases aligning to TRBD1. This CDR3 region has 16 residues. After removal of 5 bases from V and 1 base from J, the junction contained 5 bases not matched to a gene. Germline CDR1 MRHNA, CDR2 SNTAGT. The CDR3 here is CASSTPGQGNTGELFF. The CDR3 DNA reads TGTGCCAGCAGTACACCGGGACAGGGGAACACCGGGGAGCTGTTTTTT.

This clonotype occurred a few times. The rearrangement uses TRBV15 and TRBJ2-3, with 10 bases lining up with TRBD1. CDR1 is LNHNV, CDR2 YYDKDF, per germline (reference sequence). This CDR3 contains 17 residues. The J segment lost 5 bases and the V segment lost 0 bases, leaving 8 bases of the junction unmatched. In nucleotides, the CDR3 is TGTGCCACCAGCAGAGAGGAACCGGGACAGGGGCAAGATACGCAGTATTTT. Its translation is CATSREEPGQGQDTQYF.

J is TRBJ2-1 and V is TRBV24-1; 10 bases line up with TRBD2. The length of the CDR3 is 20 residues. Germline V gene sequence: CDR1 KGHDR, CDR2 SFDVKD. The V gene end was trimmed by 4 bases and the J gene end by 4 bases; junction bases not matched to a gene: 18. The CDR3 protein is CATSDPQLAGNSGGYNEQFF. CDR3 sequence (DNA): TGTGCCACCAGTGACCCTCAACTAGCGGGAAATAGTGGGGGATACAATGAGCAGTTCTTC.

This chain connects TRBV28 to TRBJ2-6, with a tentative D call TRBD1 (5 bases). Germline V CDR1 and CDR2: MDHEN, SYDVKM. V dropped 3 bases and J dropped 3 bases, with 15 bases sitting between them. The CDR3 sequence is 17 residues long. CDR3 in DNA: TGTGCCAGCAGTTTTTGGGCAGGGAAGGGTGGGGCCAACGTCCTGACTTTC. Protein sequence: CASSFWAGKGGANVLTF.

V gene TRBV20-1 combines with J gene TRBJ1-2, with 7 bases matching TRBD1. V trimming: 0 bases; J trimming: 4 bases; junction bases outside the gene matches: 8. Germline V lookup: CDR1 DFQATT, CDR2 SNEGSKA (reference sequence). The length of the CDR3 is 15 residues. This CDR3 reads CSARDPRDSFYGYTF. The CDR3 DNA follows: TGCAGTGCTAGAGATCCCCGGGACAGTTTCTATGGCTACACCTTC.

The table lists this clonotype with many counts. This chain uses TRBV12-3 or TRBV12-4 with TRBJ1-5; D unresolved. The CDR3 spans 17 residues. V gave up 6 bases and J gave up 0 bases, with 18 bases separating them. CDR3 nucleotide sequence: TGTGCCAGCAGCCCCCAGGAGGCACGCTATAGCAATCAGCCCCAGCATTTT. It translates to CASSPQEARYSNQPQHF.

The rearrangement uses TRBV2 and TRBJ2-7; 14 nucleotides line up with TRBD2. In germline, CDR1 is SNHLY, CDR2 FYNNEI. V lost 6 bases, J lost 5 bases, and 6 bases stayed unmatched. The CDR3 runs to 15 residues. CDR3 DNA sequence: TGTGCCAGCAGAGAGACTAGCGGGAGGGCCGACGAGCAGTACTTC. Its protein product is CASRETSGRADEQYF.

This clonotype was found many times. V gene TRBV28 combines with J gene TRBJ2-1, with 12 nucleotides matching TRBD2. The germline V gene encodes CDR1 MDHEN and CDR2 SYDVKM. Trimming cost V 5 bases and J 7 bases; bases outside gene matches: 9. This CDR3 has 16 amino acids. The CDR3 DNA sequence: TGTGCCAGCAGTACCAGACTAGCGGGAGTCCGGAATGAGCAGTTCTTC. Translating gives CASSTRLAGVRNEQFF.

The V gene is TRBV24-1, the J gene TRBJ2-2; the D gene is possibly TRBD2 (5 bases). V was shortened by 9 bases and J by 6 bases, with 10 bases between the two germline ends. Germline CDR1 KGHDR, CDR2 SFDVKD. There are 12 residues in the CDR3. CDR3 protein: CATGAAAGELFF. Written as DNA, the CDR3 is TGTGCCACCGGAGCGGCGGCCGGGGAGCTGTTTTTT.

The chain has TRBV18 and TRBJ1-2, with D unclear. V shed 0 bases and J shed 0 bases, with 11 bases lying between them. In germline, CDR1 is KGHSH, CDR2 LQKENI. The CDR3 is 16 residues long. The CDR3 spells CASSPPRTEANYGYTF. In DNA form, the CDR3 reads TGTGCCAGCTCACCACCTCGGACGGAAGCTAACTATGGCTACACCTTC.

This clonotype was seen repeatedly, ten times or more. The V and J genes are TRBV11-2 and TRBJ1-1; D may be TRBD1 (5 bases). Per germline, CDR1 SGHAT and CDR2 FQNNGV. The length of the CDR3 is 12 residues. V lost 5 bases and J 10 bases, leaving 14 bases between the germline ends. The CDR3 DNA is TGTGCCAGCAGCGGAGAACAGGTCGGAGCTTTCTTT. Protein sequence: CASSGEQVGAFF.

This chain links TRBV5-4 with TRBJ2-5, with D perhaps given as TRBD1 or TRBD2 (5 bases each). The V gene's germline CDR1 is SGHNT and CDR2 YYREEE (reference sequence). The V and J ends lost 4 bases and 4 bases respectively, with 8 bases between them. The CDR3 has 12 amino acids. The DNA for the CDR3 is TGTGCCAGCAGCCGGGACGGAGAGACCCAGTACTTC. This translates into CASSRDGETQYF.

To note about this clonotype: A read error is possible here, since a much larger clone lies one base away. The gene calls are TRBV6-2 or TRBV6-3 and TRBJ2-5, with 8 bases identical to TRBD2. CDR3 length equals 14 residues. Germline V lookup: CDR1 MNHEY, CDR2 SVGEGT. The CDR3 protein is CASSHSGLGETQYF. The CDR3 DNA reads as TGTGCCAGCAGTCACTCGGGACTAGGAGAGACCCAGTACTTC.

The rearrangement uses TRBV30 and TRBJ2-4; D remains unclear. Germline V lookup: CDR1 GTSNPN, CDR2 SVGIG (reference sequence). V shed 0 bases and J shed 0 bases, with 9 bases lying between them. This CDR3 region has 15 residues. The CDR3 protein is CAWSVGGLAKNIQYF. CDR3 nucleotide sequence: TGTGCCTGGAGTGTAGGCGGATTAGCCAAAAACATTCAGTACTTC.

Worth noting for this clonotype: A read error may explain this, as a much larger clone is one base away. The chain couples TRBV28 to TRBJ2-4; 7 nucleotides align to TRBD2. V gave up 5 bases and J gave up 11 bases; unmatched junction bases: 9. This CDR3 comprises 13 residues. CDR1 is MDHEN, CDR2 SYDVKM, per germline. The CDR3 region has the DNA TGTGCCAGCAGTCTCCGGGAGGACCACGTTCAGTACTTC. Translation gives CASSLREDHVQYF.

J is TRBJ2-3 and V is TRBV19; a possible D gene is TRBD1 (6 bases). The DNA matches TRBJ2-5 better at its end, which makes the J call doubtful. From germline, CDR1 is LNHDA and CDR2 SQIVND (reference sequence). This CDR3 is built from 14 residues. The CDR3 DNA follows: TGTGCCAGTAGTGGTACAGGGACGGGGGAGACCCAGTACTTC. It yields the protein CASSGTGTGETQYF.

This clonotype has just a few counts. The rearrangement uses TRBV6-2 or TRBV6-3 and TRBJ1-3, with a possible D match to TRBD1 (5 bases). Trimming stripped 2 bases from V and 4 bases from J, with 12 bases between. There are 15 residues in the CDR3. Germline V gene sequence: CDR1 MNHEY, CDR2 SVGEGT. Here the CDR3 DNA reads TGTGCCAGCAGTTACGACCCAGGGAAAGGAAACACCATATATTTT. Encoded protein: CASSYDPGKGNTIYF.

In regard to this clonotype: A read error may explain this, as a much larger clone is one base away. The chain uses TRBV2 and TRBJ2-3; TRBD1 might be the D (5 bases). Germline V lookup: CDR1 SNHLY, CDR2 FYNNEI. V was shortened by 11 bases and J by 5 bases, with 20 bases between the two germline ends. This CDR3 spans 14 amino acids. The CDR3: CAGVARVVGDTQYF. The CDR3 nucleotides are TGTGCCGGCGTTGCCAGGGTTGTTGGAGATACGCAGTATTTT.

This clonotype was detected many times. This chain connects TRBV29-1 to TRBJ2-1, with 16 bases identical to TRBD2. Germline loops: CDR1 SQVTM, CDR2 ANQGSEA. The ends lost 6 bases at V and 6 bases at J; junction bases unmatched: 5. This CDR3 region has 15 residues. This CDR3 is CSVGTSGRAVNEQFF. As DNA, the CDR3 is TGCAGCGTCGGGACTAGCGGGAGGGCCGTCAATGAGCAGTTCTTC.